Below, one TCR beta chain is given with its context. Its antigen is as yet unknown. This CDR3 spans 14 amino acids. The germline V and J ends were trimmed by 0 bases and 0 bases, with 6 bases remaining between them. Per the germline V gene, CDR1 is SGHRS and CDR2 is YFSETQ. The data belong to a study of T cell responses to AZD1222 COVID-19 vaccine. Findings and caveats of the study: Most donors were white British, females outnumbered males, and clonal diversity was possibly underestimated.

TCRdb keeps only in-frame clones here, not all; method: immunoSEQ multiplex PCR. The data hold 130,000 to 150,000 clones, with roughly nine tenths observed a single time. Here the sequenced sample was peripheral blood, taken 28 days after the second AZD1222 dose. This receptor was obtained from an adult who received the AZD1222 COVID-19 vaccine. The rearrangement links TRBV5-1 to TRBJ1-1; D is ambiguous. The CDR3 coding sequence is TGCGCCAGCAGCTTGGGGTGGGTGAACACTGAAGCTTTCTTT. This gives the protein CASSLGWVNTEAFF. The full variable domain, completed using reference TRBV5-1 and TRBJ1-1, is KAGVTQTPRYLIKTRGQQVTLSCSPISGHRSVSWYQQTPGQGLQFLFEYFSETQRNKGNFPGRFSGRQFSNSRSEMNVSTLELGDSALYLCASSLGWVNTEAFFGQGTRLTVV.